These 10 T cell receptor beta chains originate from one sample sequenced in a study of blood T cell repertoires in COVID-19. Clones were read by immunoSEQ multiplex PCR, and TCRdb kept only the in-frame ones, dropping some. The sample lists 200,000 to 250,000 clones, nearly 90% occurring once. Sequences were obtained from peripheral blood. Receptors originate from a woman younger than 30 who had recovered from COVID-19.

J is TRBJ1-4 and V is TRBV27, with 7 bases aligning to TRBD1. Germline loops: CDR1 MNHEY, CDR2 SMNVEV (reference sequence). The CDR3 length is 20 residues. V dropped 3 bases and J dropped 0; count of bases not matched to a gene: 16. CDR3 sequence: CASSFRASTGYYPTNEKLFF. The CDR3 DNA follows: TGTGCCAGCAGTTTCCGCGCGTCGACAGGGTACTACCCAACTAATGAAAAACTGTTTTTT.

Only a few counts were recorded for this clone. J is TRBJ1-5 and V is TRBV24-1; unclear D gene. CDR1 and CDR2 from the germline V gene are KGHDR and SFDVKD. With 0 bases removed from V and 7 bases from J, the gap between germline ends came to 6 bases. This CDR3 is built from 13 residues. CDR3 bases: TGTGCCACCAGTGATTTGTCAGAACAGCCCCAGCATTTT. Translated: CATSDLSEQPQHF.

This chain links TRBV6-5 with TRBJ2-3; 8 bases are a match to TRBD1. V trimming: 4 bases; J trimming: 4 bases; junction bases outside the gene matches: 4. The CDR3 runs 14 residues. The germline V gene has CDR1 MNHEY and CDR2 SVGAGI. CDR3 sequence (DNA): TGTGCCAGCAGTTCTGGACAGGGATCAGATACGCAGTATTTT. Amino acid sequence: CASSSGQGSDTQYF.

This clone was seen a few times. This chain connects TRBV18 to TRBJ2-5; D uncertain. This CDR3 is built from 13 residues. V lost 2 bases to trimming and J lost 5 bases, with 9 bases between them. The germline CDR1 and CDR2 sequences are KGHSH and LQKENI. The CDR3 loop reads CASSPGLQETQYF. The CDR3 DNA reads TGTGCCAGCTCACCAGGGCTCCAGGAGACCCAGTACTTC.

The chain is built from TRBV27 and TRBJ1-2; D perhaps matches TRBD1 (6 bases). Trimming took 2 bases from V and 3 from J, leaving 13 bases between them. The CDR3 has 15 residues. Germline V gives CDR1 MNHEY, CDR2 SMNVEV (reference sequence). DNA of the CDR3: TGTGCCAGCAGTTTAGGAACGACAGGAGACTATGGCTACACCTTC. It translates to CASSLGTTGDYGYTF.

The chain joins TRBV7-2 to TRBJ2-7, with a tentative D call TRBD1 (5 bases). CDR1 is SGHTA, CDR2 FQGNSA, per germline. The CDR3 consists of 15 residues. V shed 5 bases and J shed 0 bases, with 14 bases lying between them. CDR3 DNA: TGTGCCAGCAGCCGGATATCGACAGACTCCTACGAGCAGTACTTC. It codes for CASSRISTDSYEQYF.

The chain couples TRBV6-2 or TRBV6-3 to TRBJ1-3, with a possible D match to TRBD1 (6 bases). Trimming took off 5 bases at V and 0 bases at J, with 14 bases between the two ends. The germline V gene has CDR1 MNHEY and CDR2 SVGEGT. The CDR3 contains 16 residues. CDR3 nucleotides: TGTGCCAGCAGTCACCTGGACAGCTCCTCTGGAAACACCATATATTTT. Amino acid sequence: CASSHLDSSSGNTIYF.

This sequence joins TRBV4-3 and TRBJ2-1, with D possibly matching TRBD2 (6 bases). Trimming shortened V by 0 bases and J by 5 bases, and 11 bases separated the two germline ends. Germline V CDR1 and CDR2: LGHNA, YSLEER. The CDR3 contains 15 residues. CDR3 in amino acids: CASSQESGYNNEQFF. The CDR3 coding sequence is TGCGCCAGCAGCCAAGAAAGCGGGTACAACAATGAGCAGTTCTTC.

This chain links TRBV28 with TRBJ2-7; tentatively, D is TRBD2 (6 bases). Per the germline V gene, CDR1 is MDHEN and CDR2 is SYDVKM. The length of the CDR3 is 14 residues. Trimming took 3 bases from V and 2 from J, leaving 11 bases between them. The DNA of the CDR3 is TGTGCCAGCAGTTTTATGGGACTGGCCTACGAGCAGTACTTC. It translates to CASSFMGLAYEQYF.

The chain recombines TRBV14 with TRBJ2-1; 10 bases map to TRBD1. From germline, CDR1 is SGHDN and CDR2 FVKESK. The CDR3 has 16 residues. J lost 7 bases, V lost 3 bases, and 9 bases had no gene match. CDR3 bases: TGTGCCAGCAGCCACCGACAGGGGGCTGGGAAAAATGAGCAGTTCTTC. Translated: CASSHRQGAGKNEQFF.